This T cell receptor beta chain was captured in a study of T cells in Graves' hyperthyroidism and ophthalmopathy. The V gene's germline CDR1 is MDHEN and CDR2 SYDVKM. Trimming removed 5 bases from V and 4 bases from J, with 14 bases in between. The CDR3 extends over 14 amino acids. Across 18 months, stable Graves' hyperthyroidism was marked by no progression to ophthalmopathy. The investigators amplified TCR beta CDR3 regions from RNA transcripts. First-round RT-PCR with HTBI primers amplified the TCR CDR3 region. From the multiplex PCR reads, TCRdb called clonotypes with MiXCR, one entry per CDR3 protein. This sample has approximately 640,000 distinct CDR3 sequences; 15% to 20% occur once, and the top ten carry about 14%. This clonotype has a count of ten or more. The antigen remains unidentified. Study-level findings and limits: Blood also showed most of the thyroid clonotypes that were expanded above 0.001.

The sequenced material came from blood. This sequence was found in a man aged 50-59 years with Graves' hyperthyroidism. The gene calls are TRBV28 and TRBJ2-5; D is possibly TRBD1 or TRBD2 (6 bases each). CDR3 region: CASSPHGGGETQYF. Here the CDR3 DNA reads TGTGCCAGCAGTCCCCACGGGGGCGGAGAGACCCAGTACTTC.